This T cell receptor (beta chain) emerged from a study of radiation and T cells in renal cell carcinoma. Time point specified: blood 4 weeks post-SBRT, at nephrectomy. The treatment denotes: 15 Gy SBRT to primary tumor, nephrectomy 4 weeks later. Nephrectomy followed 15 Gy stereotactic body radiation by 4 weeks. This renal cell carcinoma was of the clear cell type. Study observations and caveats: Pretreatment tumor biopsies were lacking, so baseline clonotypes are unknown. In blood, top tumor clones expanded by 2 weeks, shrinking by 4.

Worth noting for this clone: Antigen specificity is unknown.

Trimming stripped 5 bases from V and 9 bases from J, with 14 bases between. This CDR3 has 13 amino acids. Germline-derived CDR1 and CDR2 are MNHEY and SVGAGI. Here immunoSEQ multiplex PCR was the method, and the copy in TCRdb shows in-frame clones only, minus some. The sample holds roughly 160,000 clones, around 90% seen once. The V call is TRBV6-5, the J call TRBJ2-1, with D tentatively TRBD1 (6 bases). This specimen consisted of blood, obtained from a patient whose treatment included radiotherapy and nephrectomy. The TCR was taken from a woman in her forties or fifties with renal cell carcinoma. CDR3 sequence (DNA): TGTGCCAGCAGTCGGACAGACCATGGTGAGCAGTTCTTC. Its protein product is CASSRTDHGEQFF.